The 32 T cell receptor beta chains below come from one sample, sequenced in a study of PD-L1 blockade in urothelial cancer. The data were produced by immunoSEQ multiplex PCR, yet TCRdb's version contains in-frame clones alone and is incomplete. The repertoire has fewer than 65,000 clones, over 75% of them found once; the top ten carry around 1.7%. As for time point: pretreatment peripheral blood. The sequencing used PBMCs, collected around atezolizumab (anti-PD-L1) treatment. These TCRs come from a man between 65 and 85 years old with urothelial cancer.

This rearrangement joins TRBV5-6 to TRBJ2-7; 9 bases are shared with TRBD1. CDR1 and CDR2 from the germline V gene are SGHDT and YYEEEE. With 3 bases clipped from V and 6 bases from J, the junction kept 1 base outside the gene matches. The CDR3 contains 12 residues. CDR3 region: CASSSDRGEQYF. The CDR3 region has the DNA TGTGCCAGCAGCTCGGACAGGGGCGAGCAGTACTTC.

The chain recombines TRBV7-2 with TRBJ2-7; D unclear. Germline assignment: CDR1 SGHTA and CDR2 FQGNSA. The CDR3 sequence is 13 residues long. Trimming removed 1 base at V and 0 bases at J, with 4 bases between. In DNA form, the CDR3 reads TGTGCCAGCAGCTTAGACAGCTCCTACGAGCAGTACTTC. The encoded protein is CASSLDSSYEQYF.

The CDR3 DNA follows: TGTGCCAGCAGCGTAGCACAGGCAGGAAACACCATATATTTT. This translates into CASSVAQAGNTIYF. The V call is TRBV9, the J call TRBJ1-3; possible D gene TRBD1, 5 bases. Germline values: CDR1 SGDLS, CDR2 YYNGEE. Trimming shortened V by 0 bases and J by 4 bases, and 8 bases separated the two germline ends. The CDR3 runs 14 residues.

CDR3 residues: CASSLQGGGDYGYTF. The CDR3 DNA sequence: TGCGCCAGCAGCCTCCAGGGAGGAGGGGACTATGGCTACACCTTC. The chain uses TRBV5-1 and TRBJ1-2, with a possible D match to TRBD1 (5 bases). V lost 4 bases and J lost 3, with 16 bases in between. The germline V gene has CDR1 SGHRS and CDR2 YFSETQ. CDR3 length: 15 amino acids.

DNA for the CDR3: TGTGCCAGCAGTCTCCGTCGGGACAGGGGACTCTATGGCTACACCTTC. Protein sequence: CASSLRRDRGLYGYTF. The chain carries TRBV5-4 and TRBJ1-2; 10 bases are shared with TRBD1. The CDR3 covers 16 residues. The trim removed 5 bases at V and 4 bases at J, leaving 11 bases unmatched. Germline V lookup: CDR1 SGHNT, CDR2 YYREEE (reference sequence).

The rearrangement uses TRBV11-3 and TRBJ2-1; 8 nucleotides align to TRBD2. The CDR3 has 13 amino acids. The trim removed 9 bases at V and 5 bases at J, leaving 6 bases unmatched. Germline V CDR1 and CDR2: SGHNT, YENEEA. CDR3 in amino acids: CASKTSAHNEQFF. DNA of the CDR3: TGTGCCAGTAAGACTAGCGCACACAATGAGCAGTTCTTC.

The CDR3 coding sequence is TGTGCCAGCAGCTCCCGGACTGTCAGGAGGCATGGCTACACCTTC. Its translation is CASSSRTVRRHGYTF. The chain couples TRBV5-8 to TRBJ1-2; D is ambiguous. CDR3 length: 15 amino acids. Trimming cost V 3 bases and J 6 bases, with 18 bases left between them. CDR1 SGHTS and CDR2 YDEGEE come from the germline V gene.

The rearrangement joins TRBV18 to TRBJ2-1; TRBD1 agrees at 7 bases. Germline CDR1 KGHSH, CDR2 LQKENI. This CDR3 is 14 amino acids long. V lost 5 bases and J lost 7; bases outside the gene matches: 8. The CDR3 region has the DNA TGTGCCAGCTCAACGTCAGGGACAGCGAATGAGCAGTTCTTC. Encoded protein: CASSTSGTANEQFF.

The count of this clone is one. This sequence joins TRBV28 and TRBJ2-3; the D gene is possibly TRBD1 (5 bases). This CDR3 spans 14 amino acids. The V end was cut by 4 bases, the J end by 12 bases, with 20 bases between. Germline assignment: CDR1 MDHEN and CDR2 SYDVKM. In nucleotides, the CDR3 is TGTGCCAGCAGTTCGGACACAAGGGGATCTTCACAGTATTTT. The encoded protein is CASSSDTRGSSQYF.

The gene calls are TRBV18 and TRBJ2-1, with 14 bases fitting TRBD2. V shed 2 bases, J shed 8 bases, and the junction held 5 bases outside the gene matches. There are 16 residues in the CDR3. CDR1 KGHSH and CDR2 LQKENI come from the germline V gene. CDR3 sequence: CASSPWTSGRRDEQFF. The CDR3 DNA follows: TGTGCCAGCTCACCATGGACTAGCGGGAGGAGAGATGAGCAGTTCTTC.

The chain is built from TRBV30 and TRBJ2-3; 11 bases are a match to TRBD2. Trimming cost V 4 bases and J 1 base; bases outside gene matches: 16. This CDR3 is built from 19 residues. In germline, CDR1 is GTSNPN, CDR2 SVGIG (reference sequence). DNA of the CDR3: TGTGCCTGGACCGTACGCCTAGCGGGAGGACCACCCGGCACAGATACGCAGTATTTT. Encoded protein: CAWTVRLAGGPPGTDTQYF.

The chain links TRBV7-9 to TRBJ1-2; D might be TRBD1 (6 bases). With 5 bases removed from V and 8 bases from J, the gap between germline ends came to 15 bases. This CDR3 is built from 13 residues. Looked up from germline, CDR1 is SEHNR and CDR2 is FQNEAQ (reference sequence). The CDR3 loop is CASSVGGAEGYTF. For the CDR3, the DNA is TGTGCCAGCAGCGTGGGGGGGGCAGAGGGCTACACCTTC.

The chain couples TRBV7-9 to TRBJ2-1, with 7 positions matching TRBD2. J was trimmed by 5 bases and V by 4 bases; bases with no gene match: 8. CDR3 size: 15 residues. Germline lookup yields CDR1 SEHNR and CDR2 FQNEAQ (reference sequence). CDR3 residues: CASSSRGTMNNEQFF. DNA of the CDR3: TGTGCCAGCAGCTCCCGGGGGACTATGAACAATGAGCAGTTCTTC.

The V call is TRBV5-1, the J call TRBJ2-7; maybe TRBD1 (5 bases). V lost 4 bases to trimming and J lost 6 bases, with 8 bases between them. The germline CDR1 and CDR2 sequences are SGHRS and YFSETQ. The CDR3 extends over 11 amino acids. CDR3 DNA: TGCGCCAGCAGCGCCGACAGCGAGCAGTACTTC. This translates into CASSADSEQYF.

This clone is a singleton in its sample. V gene TRBV7-2 combines with J gene TRBJ2-6; 8 bases map to TRBD1. Per the germline V gene, CDR1 is SGHTA and CDR2 is FQGNSA. The CDR3 consists of 17 residues. The V segment lost 0 bases and the J segment 2 bases; nucleotides outside the gene matches: 3. The CDR3 here is CASSLARDRTGANVLTF. For the CDR3, the DNA is TGTGCCAGCAGCTTAGCACGGGACAGGACTGGGGCCAACGTCCTGACTTTC.

J is TRBJ2-5 and V is TRBV7-2; D perhaps matches TRBD2 (5 bases). Germline V gene lookup returns CDR1 SGHTA and CDR2 FQGNSA. Trimming shortened V by 3 bases and J by 2 bases, and 10 bases separated the two germline ends. CDR3 length equals 14 residues. CDR3 protein: CASSFNSGQETQYF. For the CDR3, the DNA is TGTGCCAGCAGCTTTAACTCGGGACAAGAGACCCAGTACTTC.

The J gene is TRBJ2-1, the V gene TRBV13, with D possibly TRBD2 on 5 matching bases. The CDR3 is 15 residues long. V was trimmed by 5 bases and J by 0 bases, leaving 11 bases between them. Germline-derived CDR1 and CDR2 are PRHDT and FYEKMQ (reference sequence). The CDR3 bases are TGTGCCAGCAGCCCTTCTGGGAGCTCCTACAATGAGCAGTTCTTC. This encodes CASSPSGSSYNEQFF. The whole variable domain, remainder taken from reference TRBV13 and TRBJ2-1, is AAGVIQSPRHLIKEKRETATLKCYPIPRHDTVYWYQQGPGQDPQFLISFYEKMQSDKGSIPDRFSAQQFSDYHSELNMSSLELGDSALYFCASSPSGSSYNEQFFGPGTRLTVL.

This clone was found once. The chain couples TRBV14 to TRBJ2-1; no clear D. This CDR3 comprises 16 residues. V dropped 6 bases and J dropped 7 bases, with 22 bases sitting between them. Germline V lookup: CDR1 SGHDN, CDR2 FVKESK. The CDR3 sequence is CASRPVSGPQFNEQFF. The CDR3 DNA follows: TGTGCCAGCAGGCCCGTCAGTGGGCCCCAATTTAATGAGCAGTTCTTC.

This chain connects TRBV4-3 to TRBJ2-7; 7 bases agree with TRBD2. Germline V gene lookup returns CDR1 LGHNA and CDR2 YSLEER. This CDR3 spans 16 amino acids. V lost 1 base to trimming and J lost 4 bases; unmatched junction nucleotides: 10. CDR3 DNA: TGCGCCAGCAGCCAAGTTATCTCGAGCGGGACGTACGAGCAGTACTTC. This sequence encodes CASSQVISSGTYEQYF.

This rearrangement joins TRBV28 to TRBJ2-7; TRBD1 agrees at 12 bases. Trimming at V came to 5 bases and at J to 2 bases, leaving 4 bases not matched to a gene. This CDR3 region has 15 residues. In germline, CDR1 is MDHEN, CDR2 SYDVKM. The CDR3 DNA follows: TGTGCCAGCAGTGTGGGACAGGGGGCGGCCTACGAGCAGTACTTC. Translation: CASSVGQGAAYEQYF.

The chain has TRBV27 and TRBJ2-1; perhaps TRBD2 as D (6 bases). Germline V CDR1 and CDR2: MNHEY, SMNVEV (reference sequence). V was trimmed by 5 bases and J by 6 bases, leaving 17 bases between them. There are 15 residues in the CDR3. CDR3 residues: CASSPRLVVINEQFF. DNA of the CDR3: TGTGCCAGCAGTCCACGACTAGTAGTCATCAATGAGCAGTTCTTC.

J is TRBJ2-7 and V is TRBV4-1; D is perhaps TRBD2 (6 bases). V shed 7 bases and J shed 5 bases, with 18 bases lying between them. Germline V gives CDR1 MGHRA, CDR2 YSYEKL. The CDR3 consists of 14 residues. The CDR3 nucleotides are TGCGCCAGCACCTGGGACTTACAAACTAACGAGCAGTACTTC. It translates to CASTWDLQTNEQYF.

The V gene is TRBV27, the J gene TRBJ2-1; D unresolved. The CDR3 extends over 13 amino acids. V lost 0 bases, J lost 10 bases, and 10 bases lay in between. The germline V gene has CDR1 MNHEY and CDR2 SMNVEV (reference sequence). CDR3 nucleotide sequence: TGTGCCAGCAGTTTATCAGAGAACGAGGAGCAGTTCTTC. It yields the protein CASSLSENEEQFF.

This chain's CDR3 is CASSPAGGETQYF. In nucleotides, the CDR3 is TGTGCCAGCAGCCCGGCCGGAGGAGAGACCCAGTACTTC. The V and J genes are TRBV9 and TRBJ2-5; the D gene is possibly TRBD2 (5 bases). This CDR3 spans 13 amino acids. V lost 4 bases, J lost 4 bases, and 11 bases lay in between. Per the germline V gene, CDR1 is SGDLS and CDR2 is YYNGEE.

This clone showed up just once. This chain joins TRBV29-1 and TRBJ2-3; perhaps TRBD1 as D (6 bases). Trimming stripped 5 bases from V and 2 bases from J, with 14 bases between. The CDR3 extends over 14 amino acids. The germline V gene encodes CDR1 SQVTM and CDR2 ANQGSEA. The CDR3 is CSVYSDRLTDTQYF. CDR3 nucleotides: TGCAGCGTTTATTCGGACAGACTCACAGATACGCAGTATTTT.

V and J are TRBV10-3 and TRBJ2-2; TRBD1 matches 9 bases. The CDR3 extends over 14 amino acids. Germline V CDR1 and CDR2: ENHRY, SYGVKD. Trimming at V came to 10 bases and at J to 6 bases, leaving 9 bases not matched to a gene. The CDR3 region has the DNA TGTGCCAGCAGGACAGGGGAGACGGCCGGGGAGCTGTTTTTT. Protein sequence: CASRTGETAGELFF.

This clone appeared a few times. This chain uses TRBV25-1 with TRBJ1-2; D may be TRBD1 (5 bases). This CDR3 has 12 residues. The germline V and J ends were trimmed by 2 bases and 7 bases, with 8 bases remaining between them. Germline V lookup: CDR1 MGHDK, CDR2 SYGVNS. CDR3 bases: TGTGCCAGCAGTGAAGGGGGGGGTGGCTACACCTTC. The encoded protein is CASSEGGGGYTF.

The rearrangement links TRBV28 to TRBJ2-3, with D unclear. From germline, CDR1 is MDHEN and CDR2 SYDVKM. This CDR3 contains 12 residues. V was pared by 2 bases and J by 3 bases, with 3 bases between. Written as DNA, the CDR3 is TGTGCCAGCAGTTTACCGACAGATACGCAGTATTTT. This sequence encodes CASSLPTDTQYF.

J is TRBJ1-5 and V is TRBV12-5; D is unclear. Trimming cost V 7 bases and J 0 bases, with 10 bases left between them. Germline CDR1 LGHNT, CDR2 FRNRAP. The CDR3 covers 14 residues. CDR3 amino acids: CASADSYSNQPQHF. CDR3 sequence (DNA): TGTGCTAGTGCCGACTCTTATAGCAATCAGCCCCAGCATTTT.

The rearrangement joins TRBV19 to TRBJ2-7; perhaps TRBD1 as D (5 bases). Germline V gives CDR1 LNHDA, CDR2 SQIVND (reference sequence). The CDR3 is 15 amino acids. V lost 5 bases and J 1 base, leaving 15 bases between the germline ends. In DNA form, the CDR3 reads TGTGCCAGTAGTGGGGCCAGGCGATCTTCCTACGAGCAGTACTTC. As protein: CASSGARRSSYEQYF.

This chain uses TRBV20-1 with TRBJ2-7; tentatively, D is TRBD1 (5 bases). The CDR3 consists of 11 residues. The V end lost 6 bases, the J end lost 3 bases, and 9 bases lay between the germline ends. CDR1 and CDR2 from the germline V gene are DFQATT and SNEGSKA (reference sequence). CDR3 DNA sequence: TGCAGTGCCCAAACAGGCTACGAGCAGTACTTC. Translation gives CSAQTGYEQYF.

The chain has TRBV7-6 and TRBJ2-2; D unclear. The CDR3 consists of 16 residues. With 2 bases removed from V and 0 bases from J, the gap between germline ends came to 10 bases. Germline CDR1 and CDR2: SGHVS and FNYEAQ. CDR3 amino acids: CASSLSTVANTGELFF. Written as DNA, the CDR3 is TGTGCCAGCAGCTTAAGTACAGTTGCGAACACCGGGGAGCTGTTTTTT.